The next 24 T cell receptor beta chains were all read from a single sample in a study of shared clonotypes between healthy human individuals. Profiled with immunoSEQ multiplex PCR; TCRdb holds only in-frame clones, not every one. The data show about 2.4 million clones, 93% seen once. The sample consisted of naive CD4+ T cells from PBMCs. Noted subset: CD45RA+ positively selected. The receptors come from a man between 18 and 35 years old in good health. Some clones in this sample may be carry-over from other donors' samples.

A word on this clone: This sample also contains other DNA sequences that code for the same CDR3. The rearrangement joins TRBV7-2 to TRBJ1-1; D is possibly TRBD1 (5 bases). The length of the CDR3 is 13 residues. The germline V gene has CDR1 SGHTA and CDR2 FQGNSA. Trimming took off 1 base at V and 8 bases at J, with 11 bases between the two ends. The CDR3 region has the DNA TGTGCCAGCAGCTTAGATAGGGACCGAGAAGCTTTCTTT. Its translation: CASSLDRDREAFF.

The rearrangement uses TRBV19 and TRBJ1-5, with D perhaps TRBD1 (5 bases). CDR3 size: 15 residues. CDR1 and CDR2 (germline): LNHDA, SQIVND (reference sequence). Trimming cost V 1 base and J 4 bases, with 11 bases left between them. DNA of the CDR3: TGTGCCAGTAGTATAGCCCGGGGGTCGAATCAGCCCCAGCATTTT. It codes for CASSIARGSNQPQHF.

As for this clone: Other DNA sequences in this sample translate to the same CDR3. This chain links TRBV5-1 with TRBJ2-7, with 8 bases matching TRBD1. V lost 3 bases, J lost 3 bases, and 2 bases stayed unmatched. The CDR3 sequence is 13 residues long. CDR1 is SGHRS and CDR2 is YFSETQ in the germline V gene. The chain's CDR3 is CASSSTGGYEQYF. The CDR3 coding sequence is TGCGCCAGCAGCTCAACAGGGGGCTACGAGCAGTACTTC.

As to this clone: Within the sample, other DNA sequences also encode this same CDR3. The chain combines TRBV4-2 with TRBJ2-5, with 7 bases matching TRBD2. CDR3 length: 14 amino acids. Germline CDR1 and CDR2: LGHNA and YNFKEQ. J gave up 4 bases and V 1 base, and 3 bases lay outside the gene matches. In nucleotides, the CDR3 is TGTGCCAGCAGCCAAGGCGGGAGAGGAGAGACCCAGTACTTC. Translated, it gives CASSQGGRGETQYF.

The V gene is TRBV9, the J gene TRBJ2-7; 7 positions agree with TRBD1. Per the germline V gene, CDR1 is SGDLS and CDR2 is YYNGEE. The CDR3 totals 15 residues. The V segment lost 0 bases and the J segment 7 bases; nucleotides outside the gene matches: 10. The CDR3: CASSVGAGGYSEQYF. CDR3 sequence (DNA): TGTGCCAGCAGCGTAGGGGCAGGGGGATACAGTGAGCAGTACTTC. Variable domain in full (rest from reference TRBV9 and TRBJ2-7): DSGVTQTPKHLITATGQRVTLRCSPRSGDLSVYWYQQSLDQGLQFLIQYYNGEERAKGNILERFSAQQFPDLHSELNLSSLELGDSALYFCASSVGAGGYSEQYFGPGTRLTVT.

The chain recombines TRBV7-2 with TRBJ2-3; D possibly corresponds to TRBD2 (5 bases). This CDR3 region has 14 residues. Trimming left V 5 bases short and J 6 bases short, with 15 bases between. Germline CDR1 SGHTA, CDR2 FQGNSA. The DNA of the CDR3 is TGTGCCAGCAGCAAAAGCCCGGGAACGGATACGCAGTATTTT. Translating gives CASSKSPGTDTQYF.

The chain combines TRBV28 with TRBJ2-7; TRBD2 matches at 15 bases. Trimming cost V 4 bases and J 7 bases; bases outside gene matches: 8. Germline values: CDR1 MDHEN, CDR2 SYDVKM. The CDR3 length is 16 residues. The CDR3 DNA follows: TGTGCCAGCAGTTCACCTAGGACTAGCGGGGGGGGTGAGCAGTACTTC. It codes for CASSSPRTSGGGEQYF.

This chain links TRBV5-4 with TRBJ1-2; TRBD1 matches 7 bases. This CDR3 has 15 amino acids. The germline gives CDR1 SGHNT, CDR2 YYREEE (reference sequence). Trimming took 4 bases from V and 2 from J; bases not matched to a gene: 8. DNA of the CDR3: TGTGCCAGCAGCCCGACGGGACAGCGGAACTATGGCTACACCTTC. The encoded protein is CASSPTGQRNYGYTF.

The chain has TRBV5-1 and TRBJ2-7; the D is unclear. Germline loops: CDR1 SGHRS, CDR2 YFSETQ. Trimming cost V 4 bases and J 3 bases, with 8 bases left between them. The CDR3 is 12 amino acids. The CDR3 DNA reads TGCGCCAGCAGCCAACCGAACTACGAGCAGTACTTC. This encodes CASSQPNYEQYF.

In DNA, the CDR3 is TGTGCCAGCAGCAATAGACAGGGAGGTGAGCAGTTCTTC. Its protein is CASSNRQGGEQFF. The chain joins TRBV11-1 to TRBJ2-1; tentatively, D is TRBD1 (7 bases). With 5 bases removed from V and 9 bases from J, the gap between germline ends came to 14 bases. The CDR3 contains 13 residues. The germline gives CDR1 SGHAT, CDR2 FQDESV (reference sequence).

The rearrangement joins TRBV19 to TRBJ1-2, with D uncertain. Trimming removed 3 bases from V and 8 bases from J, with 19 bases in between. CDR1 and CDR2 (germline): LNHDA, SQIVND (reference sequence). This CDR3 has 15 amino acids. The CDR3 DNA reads TGTGCCAGTAGTATCCTTGACACGGGTCGGATGGGCTACACCTTC. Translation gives CASSILDTGRMGYTF.

CDR3 loop: CASSSIRGQGQRDGYTF. For the CDR3, the DNA is TGTGCCAGCAGCTCCATCCGAGGACAGGGACAACGGGATGGCTACACCTTC. J is TRBJ1-2 and V is TRBV11-2; 8 bases are a match to TRBD1. Germline assignment: CDR1 SGHAT and CDR2 FQNNGV. This CDR3 is built from 17 residues. Germline trimming cut 4 bases from V and 6 bases from J; bases unmatched to any gene: 16.

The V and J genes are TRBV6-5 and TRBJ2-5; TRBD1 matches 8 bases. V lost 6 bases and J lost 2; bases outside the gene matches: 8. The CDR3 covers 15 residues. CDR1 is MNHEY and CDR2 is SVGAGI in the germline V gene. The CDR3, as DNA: TGTGCCAGCAGCATTTTCGGGACAGGACAAGAGACCCAGTACTTC. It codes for CASSIFGTGQETQYF.

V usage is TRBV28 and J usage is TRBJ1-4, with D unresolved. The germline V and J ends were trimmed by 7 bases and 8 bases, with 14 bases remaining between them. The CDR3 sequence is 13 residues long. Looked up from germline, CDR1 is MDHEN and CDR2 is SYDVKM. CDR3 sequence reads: CASMLGAEEKLFF. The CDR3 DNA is TGTGCCAGCATGCTGGGAGCAGAAGAAAAACTGTTTTTT.

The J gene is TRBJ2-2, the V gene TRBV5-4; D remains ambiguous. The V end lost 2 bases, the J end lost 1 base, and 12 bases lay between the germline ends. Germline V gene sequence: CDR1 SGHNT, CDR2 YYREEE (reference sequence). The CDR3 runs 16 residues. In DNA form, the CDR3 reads TGTGCCAGCAGCTTCCCGCGTCCTGGGAACACCGGGGAGCTGTTTTTT. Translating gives CASSFPRPGNTGELFF.

The CDR3 nucleotides read TGTGCCAGCTCACCGCTGAGTTTGGCGGGAGCTCCGAGCGAGCAGTACTTC. Protein sequence: CASSPLSLAGAPSEQYF. The V gene is TRBV18, the J gene TRBJ2-7, with TRBD2 matching over 7 bases. The CDR3 has 17 amino acids. V trimming: 3 bases; J trimming: 6 bases; junction bases outside the gene matches: 17. The germline V gene has CDR1 KGHSH and CDR2 LQKENI.

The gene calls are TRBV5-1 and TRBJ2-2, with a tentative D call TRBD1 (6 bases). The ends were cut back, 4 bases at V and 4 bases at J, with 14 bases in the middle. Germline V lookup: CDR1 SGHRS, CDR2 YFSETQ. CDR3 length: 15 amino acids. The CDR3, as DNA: TGCGCCAGCAGCCCCGGGACACCTAGCACCGGGGAGCTGTTTTTT. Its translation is CASSPGTPSTGELFF.

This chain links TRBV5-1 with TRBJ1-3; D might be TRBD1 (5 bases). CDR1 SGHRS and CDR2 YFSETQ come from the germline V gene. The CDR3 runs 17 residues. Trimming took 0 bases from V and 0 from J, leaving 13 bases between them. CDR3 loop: CASSLDGGILSGNTIYF. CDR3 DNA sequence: TGCGCCAGCAGCTTGGATGGGGGGATCCTCTCTGGAAACACCATATATTTT.

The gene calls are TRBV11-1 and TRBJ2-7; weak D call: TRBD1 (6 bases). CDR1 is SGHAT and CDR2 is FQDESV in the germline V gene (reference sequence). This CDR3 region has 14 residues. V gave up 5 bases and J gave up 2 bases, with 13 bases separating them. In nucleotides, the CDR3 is TGTGCCAGCAGCCAAGATCGGACAGCCTACGAGCAGTACTTC. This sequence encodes CASSQDRTAYEQYF. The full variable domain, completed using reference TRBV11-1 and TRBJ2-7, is EAEVAQSPRYKITEKSQAVAFWCDPISGHATLYWYRQILGQGPELLVQFQDESVVDDSQLPKDRFSAERLKGVDSTLKIQPAELGDSAMYLCASSQDRTAYEQYFGPGTRLTVT.

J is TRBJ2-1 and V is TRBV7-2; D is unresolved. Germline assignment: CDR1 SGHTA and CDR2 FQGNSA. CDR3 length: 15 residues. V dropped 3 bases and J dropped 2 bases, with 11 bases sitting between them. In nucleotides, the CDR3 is TGTGCCAGCAGCTTCTCGGCACCCCCCTACAATGAGCAGTTCTTC. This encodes CASSFSAPPYNEQFF.

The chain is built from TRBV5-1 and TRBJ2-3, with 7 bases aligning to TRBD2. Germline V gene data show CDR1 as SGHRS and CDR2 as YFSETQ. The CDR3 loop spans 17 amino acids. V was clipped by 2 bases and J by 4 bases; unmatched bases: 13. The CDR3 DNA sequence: TGCGCCAGCAGCTTCCCGCGGGCGGGAGATTTCTCAGATACGCAGTATTTT. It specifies CASSFPRAGDFSDTQYF.

CDR3 DNA sequence: TGTGCCGGGAAGCGGGAGCCCGCAGATACGCAGTATTTT. This translates into CAGKREPADTQYF. The chain carries TRBV7-2 and TRBJ2-3, with 8 bases fitting TRBD2. The CDR3 runs to 13 residues. The germline gives CDR1 SGHTA, CDR2 FQGNSA. V lost 11 bases to trimming and J lost 4 bases; unmatched junction nucleotides: 8.

The CDR3: CASSLVATGGYEQYF. The CDR3 region has the DNA TGCGCCAGCAGCTTGGTGGCAACAGGGGGCTACGAGCAGTACTTC. V usage is TRBV5-1 and J usage is TRBJ2-7; 8 nucleotides agree with TRBD1. The germline V gene has CDR1 SGHRS and CDR2 YFSETQ. The CDR3 spans 15 residues. The V segment lost 0 bases and the J segment 3 bases; nucleotides outside the gene matches: 5.

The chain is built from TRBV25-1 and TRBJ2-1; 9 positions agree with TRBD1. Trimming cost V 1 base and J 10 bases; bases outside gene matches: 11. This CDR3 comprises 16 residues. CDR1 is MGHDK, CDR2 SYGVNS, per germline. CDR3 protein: CASSEWSGQGRLEQFF. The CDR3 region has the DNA TGTGCCAGCAGTGAATGGTCGGGACAGGGCCGACTAGAGCAGTTCTTC. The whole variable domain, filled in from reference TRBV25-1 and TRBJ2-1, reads EADIYQTPRYLVIGTGKKITLECSQTMGHDKMYWYQQDPGMELHLIHYSYGVNSTEKGDLSSESTVSRIRTEHFPLTLESARPSHTSQYLCASSEWSGQGRLEQFFGPGTRLTVL.